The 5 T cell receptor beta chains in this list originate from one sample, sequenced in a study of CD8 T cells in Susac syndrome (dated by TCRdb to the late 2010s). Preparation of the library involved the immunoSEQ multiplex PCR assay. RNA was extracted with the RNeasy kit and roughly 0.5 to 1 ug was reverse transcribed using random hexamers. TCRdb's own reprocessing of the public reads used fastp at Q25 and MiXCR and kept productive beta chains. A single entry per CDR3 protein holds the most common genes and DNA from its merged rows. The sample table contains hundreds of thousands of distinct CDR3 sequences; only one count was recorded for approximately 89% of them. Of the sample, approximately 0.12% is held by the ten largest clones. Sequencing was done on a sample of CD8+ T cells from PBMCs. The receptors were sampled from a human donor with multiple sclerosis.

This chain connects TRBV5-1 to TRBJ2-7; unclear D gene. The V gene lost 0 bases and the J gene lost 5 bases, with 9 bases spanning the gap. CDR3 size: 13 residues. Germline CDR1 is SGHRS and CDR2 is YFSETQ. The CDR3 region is CASSLALGNEQYF. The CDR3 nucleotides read TGCGCCAGCAGCTTGGCCCTGGGAAACGAGCAGTACTTC.

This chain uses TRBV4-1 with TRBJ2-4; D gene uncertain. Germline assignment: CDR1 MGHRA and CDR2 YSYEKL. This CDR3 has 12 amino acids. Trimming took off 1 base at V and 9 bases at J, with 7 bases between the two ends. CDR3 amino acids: CASSQGVGIQYF. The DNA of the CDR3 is TGCGCCAGCAGCCAAGGGGTGGGCATTCAGTACTTC.

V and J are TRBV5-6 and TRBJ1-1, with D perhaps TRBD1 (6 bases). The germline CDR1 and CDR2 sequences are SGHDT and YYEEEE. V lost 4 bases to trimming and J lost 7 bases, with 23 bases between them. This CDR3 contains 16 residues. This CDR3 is CASSPMPAGVKDEAFF. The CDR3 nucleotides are TGTGCCAGCAGCCCCATGCCAGCAGGGGTCAAGGATGAAGCTTTCTTT. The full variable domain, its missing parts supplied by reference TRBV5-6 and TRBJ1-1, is DAGVTQSPTHLIKTRGQQVTLRCSPKSGHDTVSWYQQALGQGPQFIFQYYEEEERQRGNFPDRFSGHQFPNYSSELNVNALLLGDSALYLCASSPMPAGVKDEAFFGQGTRLTVV.

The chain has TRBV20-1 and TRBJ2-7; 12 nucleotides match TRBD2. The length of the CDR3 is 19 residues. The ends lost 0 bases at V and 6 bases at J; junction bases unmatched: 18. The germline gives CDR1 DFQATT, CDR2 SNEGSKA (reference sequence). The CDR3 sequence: CSARDLFWASGRDKGEQYF. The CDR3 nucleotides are TGCAGTGCTAGAGATCTCTTTTGGGCTAGCGGGAGGGATAAAGGCGAGCAGTACTTC.

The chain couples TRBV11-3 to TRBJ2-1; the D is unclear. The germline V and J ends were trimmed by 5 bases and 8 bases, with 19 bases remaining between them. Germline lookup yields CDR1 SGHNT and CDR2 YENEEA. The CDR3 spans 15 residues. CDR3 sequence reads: CASSLLTGPFDEQFF. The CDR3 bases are TGTGCCAGCAGCCTCCTCACCGGCCCATTCGATGAGCAGTTCTTC.